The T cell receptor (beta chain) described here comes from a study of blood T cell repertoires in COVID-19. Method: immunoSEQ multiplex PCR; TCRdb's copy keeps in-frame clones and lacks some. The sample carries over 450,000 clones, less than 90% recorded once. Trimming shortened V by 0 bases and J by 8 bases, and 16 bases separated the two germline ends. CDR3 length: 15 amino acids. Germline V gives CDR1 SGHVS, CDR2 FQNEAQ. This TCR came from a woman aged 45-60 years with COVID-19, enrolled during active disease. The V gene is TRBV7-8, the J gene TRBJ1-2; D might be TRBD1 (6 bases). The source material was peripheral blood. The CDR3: CASSLAGGLVEGYTF. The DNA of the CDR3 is TGTGCCAGCAGCTTAGCGGGGGGGCTAGTAGAGGGCTACACCTTC.